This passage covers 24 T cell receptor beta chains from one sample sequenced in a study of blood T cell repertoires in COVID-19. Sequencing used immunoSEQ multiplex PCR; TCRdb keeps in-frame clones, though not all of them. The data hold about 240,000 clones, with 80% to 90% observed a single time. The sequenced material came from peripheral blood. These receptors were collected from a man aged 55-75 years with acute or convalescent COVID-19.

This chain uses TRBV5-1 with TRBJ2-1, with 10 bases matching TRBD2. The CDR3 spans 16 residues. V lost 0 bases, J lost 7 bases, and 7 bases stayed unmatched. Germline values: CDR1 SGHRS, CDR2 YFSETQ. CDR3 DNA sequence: TGCGCCAGCAGCTTGGGGCCTAGCGGGAGCAAGAATGAGCAGTTCTTC. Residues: CASSLGPSGSKNEQFF.

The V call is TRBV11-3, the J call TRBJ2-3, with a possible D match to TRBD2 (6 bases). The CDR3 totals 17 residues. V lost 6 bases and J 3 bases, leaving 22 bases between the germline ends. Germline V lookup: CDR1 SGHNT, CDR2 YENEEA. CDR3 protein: CASRKGGRAEGTDTQYF. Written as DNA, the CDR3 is TGTGCCAGCAGAAAAGGTGGCAGGGCGGAGGGAACAGATACGCAGTATTTT.

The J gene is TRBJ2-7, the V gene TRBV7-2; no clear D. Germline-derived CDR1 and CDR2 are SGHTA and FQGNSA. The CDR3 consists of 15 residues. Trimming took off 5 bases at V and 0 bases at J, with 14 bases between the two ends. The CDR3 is CASSPRNSNSYEQYF. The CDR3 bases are TGTGCCAGCAGCCCGCGGAACTCGAACTCCTACGAGCAGTACTTC.

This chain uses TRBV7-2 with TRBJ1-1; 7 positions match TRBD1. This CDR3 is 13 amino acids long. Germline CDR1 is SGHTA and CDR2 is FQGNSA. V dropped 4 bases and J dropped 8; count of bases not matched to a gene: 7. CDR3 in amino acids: CASSSPWDSEAFF. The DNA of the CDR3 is TGTGCCAGCAGCTCCCCGTGGGACAGCGAAGCTTTCTTT.

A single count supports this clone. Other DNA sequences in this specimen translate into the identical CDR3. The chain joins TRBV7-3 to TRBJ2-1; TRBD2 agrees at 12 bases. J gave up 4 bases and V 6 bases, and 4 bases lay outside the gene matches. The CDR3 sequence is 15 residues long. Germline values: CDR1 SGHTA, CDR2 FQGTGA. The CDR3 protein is CASSPGLAGYNEQFF. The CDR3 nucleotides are TGTGCCAGCAGTCCTGGACTAGCGGGATACAATGAGCAGTTCTTC.

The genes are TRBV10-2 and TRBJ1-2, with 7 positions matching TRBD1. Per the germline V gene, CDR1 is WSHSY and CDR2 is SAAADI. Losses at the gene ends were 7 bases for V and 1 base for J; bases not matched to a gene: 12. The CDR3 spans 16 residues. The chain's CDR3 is CASTKNPGQINYGYTF. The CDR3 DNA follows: TGCGCCAGCACCAAGAACCCGGGACAGATTAACTATGGCTACACCTTC.

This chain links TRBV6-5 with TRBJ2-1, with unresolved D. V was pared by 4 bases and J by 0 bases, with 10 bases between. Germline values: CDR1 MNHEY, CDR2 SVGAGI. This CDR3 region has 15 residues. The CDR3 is CASSWAGISYNEQFF. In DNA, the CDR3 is TGTGCCAGCAGTTGGGCAGGTATCTCCTACAATGAGCAGTTCTTC.

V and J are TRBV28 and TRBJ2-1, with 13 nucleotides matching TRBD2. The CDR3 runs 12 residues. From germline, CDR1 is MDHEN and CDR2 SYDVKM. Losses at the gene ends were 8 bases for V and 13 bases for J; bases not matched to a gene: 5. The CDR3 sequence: CASGGLAGDQFF. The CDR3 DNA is TGTGCCAGCGGTGGACTAGCGGGAGACCAGTTCTTC.

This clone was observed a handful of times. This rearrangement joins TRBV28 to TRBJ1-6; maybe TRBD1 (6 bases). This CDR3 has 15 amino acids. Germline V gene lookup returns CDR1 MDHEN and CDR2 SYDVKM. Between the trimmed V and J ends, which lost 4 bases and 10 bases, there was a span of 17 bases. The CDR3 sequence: CASSWVTGRRSPLHF. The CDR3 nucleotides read TGTGCCAGCAGTTGGGTTACAGGGAGAAGATCACCCCTCCACTTT.

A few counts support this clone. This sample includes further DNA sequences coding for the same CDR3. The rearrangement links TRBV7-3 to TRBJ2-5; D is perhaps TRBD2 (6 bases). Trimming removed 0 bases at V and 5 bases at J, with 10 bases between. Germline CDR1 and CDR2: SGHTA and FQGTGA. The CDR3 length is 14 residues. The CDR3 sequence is CASSLTGGRETQYF. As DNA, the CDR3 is TGTGCCAGCAGCTTAACCGGAGGGCGGGAGACCCAGTACTTC.

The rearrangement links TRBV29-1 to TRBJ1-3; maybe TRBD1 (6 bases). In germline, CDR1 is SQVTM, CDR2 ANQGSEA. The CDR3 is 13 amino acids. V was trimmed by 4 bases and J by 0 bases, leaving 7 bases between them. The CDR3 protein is CSVGQASGNTIYF. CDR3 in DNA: TGCAGCGTTGGACAGGCCTCTGGAAACACCATATATTTT.

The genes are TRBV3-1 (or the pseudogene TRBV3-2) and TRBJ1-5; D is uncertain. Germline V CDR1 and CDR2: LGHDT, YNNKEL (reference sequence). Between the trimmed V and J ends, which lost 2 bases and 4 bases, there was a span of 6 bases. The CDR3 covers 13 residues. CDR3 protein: CASSQSRNQPQHF. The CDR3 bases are TGTGCCAGCAGCCAAAGTCGGAATCAGCCCCAGCATTTT.

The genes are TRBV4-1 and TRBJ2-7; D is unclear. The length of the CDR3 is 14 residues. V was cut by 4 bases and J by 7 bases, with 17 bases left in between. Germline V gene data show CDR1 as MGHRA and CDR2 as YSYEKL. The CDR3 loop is CASSPYYSAREQYF. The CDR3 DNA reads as TGCGCCAGCAGCCCCTACTACTCGGCTAGGGAGCAGTACTTC.

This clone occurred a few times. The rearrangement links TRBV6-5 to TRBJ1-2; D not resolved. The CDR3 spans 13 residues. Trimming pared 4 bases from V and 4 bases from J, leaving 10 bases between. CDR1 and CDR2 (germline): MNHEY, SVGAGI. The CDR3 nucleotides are TGTGCCAGCAGTTCCCCCCCGAGCTATGGCTACACCTTC. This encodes CASSSPPSYGYTF.

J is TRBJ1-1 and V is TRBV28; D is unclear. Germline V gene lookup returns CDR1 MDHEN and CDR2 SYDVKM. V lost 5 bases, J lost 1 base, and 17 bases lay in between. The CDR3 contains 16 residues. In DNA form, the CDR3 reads TGTGCCAGCAGTCCCCCGGGGTCCCCTAGGAACACTGAAGCTTTCTTT. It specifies CASSPPGSPRNTEAFF. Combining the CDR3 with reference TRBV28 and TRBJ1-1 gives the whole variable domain DVKVTQSSRYLVKRTGEKVFLECVQDMDHENMFWYRQDPGLGLRLIYFSYDVKMKEKGDIPEGYSVSREKKERFSLILESASTNQTSMYLCASSPPGSPRNTEAFFGQGTRLTVV.

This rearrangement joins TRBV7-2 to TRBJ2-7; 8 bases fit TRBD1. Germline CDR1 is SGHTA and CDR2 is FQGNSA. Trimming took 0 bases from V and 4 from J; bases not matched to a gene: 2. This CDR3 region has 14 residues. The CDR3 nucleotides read TGTGCCAGCAGCTTAGCGGGACAGGCATACGAGCAGTACTTC. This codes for CASSLAGQAYEQYF.

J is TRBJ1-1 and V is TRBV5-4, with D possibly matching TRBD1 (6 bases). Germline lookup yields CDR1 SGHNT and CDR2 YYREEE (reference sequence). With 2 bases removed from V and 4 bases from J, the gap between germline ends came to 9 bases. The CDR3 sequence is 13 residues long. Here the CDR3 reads CASSFAGVTEAFF. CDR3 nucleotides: TGTGCCAGCAGCTTCGCAGGGGTCACTGAAGCTTTCTTT. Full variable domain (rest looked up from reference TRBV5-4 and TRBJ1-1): ETGVTQSPTHLIKTRGQQVTLRCSSQSGHNTVSWYQQALGQGPQFIFQYYREEENGRGNFPPRFSGLQFPNYSSELNVNALELDDSALYLCASSFAGVTEAFFGQGTRLTVV.

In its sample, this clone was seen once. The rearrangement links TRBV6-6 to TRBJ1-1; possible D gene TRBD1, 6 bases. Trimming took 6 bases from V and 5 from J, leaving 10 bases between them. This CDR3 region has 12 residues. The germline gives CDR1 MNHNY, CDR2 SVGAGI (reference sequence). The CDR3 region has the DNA TGTGCCAGCAGGCCCAGGGGAACTGAAGCTTTCTTT. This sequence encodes CASRPRGTEAFF.

The DNA for the CDR3 is TGTGCCAGCAGTTACCTGGGGGGAGCTTTCTTT. Protein sequence: CASSYLGGAFF. The V and J genes are TRBV6-2 or TRBV6-3 and TRBJ1-1, with D tentatively TRBD1 (5 bases). Trimming stripped 2 bases from V and 10 bases from J, with 8 bases between. The CDR3 sequence is 11 residues long. CDR1 and CDR2 (germline): MNHEY, SVGEGT.

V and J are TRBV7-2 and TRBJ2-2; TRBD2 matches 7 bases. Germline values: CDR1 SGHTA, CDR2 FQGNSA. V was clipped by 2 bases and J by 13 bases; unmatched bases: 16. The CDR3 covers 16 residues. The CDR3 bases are TGTGCCAGCAGCTTAACGGTCCCGGCTAGCGGTAGTTGGCTGTTTTTT. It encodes CASSLTVPASGSWLFF.

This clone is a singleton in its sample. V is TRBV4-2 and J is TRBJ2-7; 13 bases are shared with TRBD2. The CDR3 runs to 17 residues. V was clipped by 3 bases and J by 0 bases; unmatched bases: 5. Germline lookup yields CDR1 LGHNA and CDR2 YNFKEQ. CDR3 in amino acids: CASSQTLAGGSSYEQYF. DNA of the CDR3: TGTGCCAGCAGCCAGACACTAGCGGGAGGGAGCTCCTACGAGCAGTACTTC.

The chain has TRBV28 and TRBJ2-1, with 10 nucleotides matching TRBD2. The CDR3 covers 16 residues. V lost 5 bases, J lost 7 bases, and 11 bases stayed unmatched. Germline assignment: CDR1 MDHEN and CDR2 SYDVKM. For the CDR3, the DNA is TGTGCCAGCAGTCTCCAACTAGCGGGACTAGATAATGAGCAGTTCTTC. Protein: CASSLQLAGLDNEQFF.

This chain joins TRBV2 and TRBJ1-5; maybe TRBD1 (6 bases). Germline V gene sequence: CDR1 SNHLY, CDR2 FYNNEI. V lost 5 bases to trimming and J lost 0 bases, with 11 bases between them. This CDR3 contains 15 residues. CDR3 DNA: TGTGCCAGCAGTTCGGACAGCTATAGCAATCAGCCCCAGCATTTT. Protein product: CASSSDSYSNQPQHF.

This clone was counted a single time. CDR3 bases: TGTGCCAGCAGAACTCGACTAGTGAATACGCAGTATTTT. It yields the protein CASRTRLVNTQYF. The chain combines TRBV13 with TRBJ2-3; TRBD2 is a possible D gene (6 bases). The CDR3 consists of 13 residues. V was clipped by 6 bases and J by 7 bases, with 14 bases between them. The germline V gene encodes CDR1 PRHDT and CDR2 FYEKMQ (reference sequence).